The 5 T cell receptor beta chains presented below share a single source sample, sequenced in a study of cytomegalovirus exposure and HLA in healthy donors. Both 60 Vbeta primers and 13 Jbeta primers went into the PCR. Libraries were prepared by immunoSEQ multiplex PCR; TCRdb keeps only in-frame clonotypes and omits some of them. Counted here are about 120,000 clones, over 70% occurring once; the ten biggest clones make up about 4.2%. The specimen was PBMCs. The receptors derive from a woman in her 40s in good health and CMV-seropositive.

V and J are TRBV9 and TRBJ1-1, with D perhaps matching TRBD1 (6 bases). Trimming took off 4 bases at V and 0 bases at J, with 13 bases between the two ends. Germline CDR1 reads SGDLS; CDR2 reads YYNGEE. This CDR3 has 15 amino acids. The CDR3 nucleotides read TGTGCCAGCAGCTCCCCGGGGACATTGAACACTGAAGCTTTCTTT. Translating it yields CASSSPGTLNTEAFF.

Note on this clone: A junction boundary mismatches the germline segment, possibly from a read error. This rearrangement joins TRBV4-1 to TRBJ1-1; tentatively, D is TRBD1 (6 bases). The CDR3 covers 14 residues. From germline, CDR1 is MGHRA and CDR2 YSYEKL. The CDR3, as DNA: TGCGTCAGCAGCCAGGGTCTGGGGGCGGAATATGCTTTCTTT. Translated, it gives CVSSQGLGAEYAFF.

This sequence joins TRBV7-2 and TRBJ2-5; 10 bases fit TRBD1. The end of the DNA is better explained by TRBJ2-7, so the J call may be wrong. The germline V gene encodes CDR1 SGHTA and CDR2 FQGNSA. The CDR3 loop spans 17 amino acids. The chain's CDR3 is CASSLVGGQGTSYEQYF. In nucleotides, the CDR3 is TGTGCCAGCAGCTTAGTAGGGGGACAGGGGACCTCCTACGAGCAGTACTTC.

J is TRBJ2-1 and V is TRBV29-1; D uncertain. The CDR3 is 12 residues long. The V gene lost 7 bases and the J gene lost 2 bases, with 9 bases spanning the gap. Germline values: CDR1 SQVTM, CDR2 ANQGSEA. CDR3 sequence (DNA): TGCAGCGCCCCAGTTACCTACAATGAGCAGTTCTTC. Translating gives CSAPVTYNEQFF.

The V call is TRBV2, the J call TRBJ2-6; possibly TRBD1 for D (6 bases). V was pared by 8 bases and J by 0 bases, with 8 bases between. Germline CDR1 SNHLY, CDR2 FYNNEI. CDR3 length: 14 amino acids. The CDR3 sequence is CASPGDSGANVLTF. The CDR3 nucleotides are TGTGCCAGCCCAGGGGACTCTGGGGCCAACGTCCTGACTTTC.